One and the same sample provided the 32 T cell receptor beta chains below, sequenced in a study of blood T cell repertoires in COVID-19 (dated by TCRdb to the early 2020s). Receptor libraries were prepared by the immunoSEQ multiplex PCR assay. TCRdb stores this immuneACCESS table with in-frame sequences only. Part of the clones is absent; in the studies checked, under half of the shortfall reflects unresolved V genes, and no reason is known for the rest. Present in this sample are 91,000 or so clones, around nine tenths of which were seen just once. 15% of the sample belongs to the ten largest clones. Sequenced input: peripheral blood. These receptors all stem from a human donor in a cohort sampled during active COVID-19.

The chain combines TRBV7-9 with TRBJ2-1; 13 nucleotides agree with TRBD2. This CDR3 has 18 amino acids. V trimming: 5 bases; J trimming: 3 bases; junction bases outside the gene matches: 10. CDR1 is SEHNR, CDR2 FQNEAQ, per germline (reference sequence). CDR3 amino acids: CASSTPGLAGLSYNEQFF. CDR3 in DNA: TGTGCCAGCAGCACACCGGGACTAGCGGGACTCAGCTACAATGAGCAGTTCTTC.

The chain links TRBV7-9 to TRBJ2-1; 8 bases are a match to TRBD1. The germline V gene encodes CDR1 SEHNR and CDR2 FQNEAQ (reference sequence). V was clipped by 2 bases and J by 8 bases; unmatched bases: 5. The CDR3 is made up of 14 amino acids. In DNA form, the CDR3 reads TGTGCCAGCAGCTTACTGCCACAGGGGGATGAGCAGTTCTTC. This translates into CASSLLPQGDEQFF.

The gene calls are TRBV9 and TRBJ2-7; 7 bases agree with TRBD1. The V and J ends lost 4 bases and 7 bases, in that order; junction bases with no gene match: 17. Germline values: CDR1 SGDLS, CDR2 YYNGEE. The CDR3 is made up of 16 amino acids. CDR3 loop: CASSPGDSSFYGEQYF. In DNA form, the CDR3 reads TGTGCCAGCAGCCCCGGGGACAGTTCCTTTTACGGGGAGCAGTACTTC.

The chain recombines TRBV6-6 with TRBJ1-4, with D uncertain. Deletions cut 2 bases from V and 7 bases from J, with 14 bases between. Germline CDR1 and CDR2: MNHNY and SVGAGI (reference sequence). The CDR3 is 15 amino acids. The CDR3 DNA sequence: TGTGCCAGCAGTTACGGGCAGACGTTTCTTGAAAAACTGTTTTTT. Translating it yields CASSYGQTFLEKLFF.

The chain recombines TRBV19 with TRBJ2-3; 7 bases fit TRBD2. The V segment lost 0 bases and the J segment 1 base; nucleotides outside the gene matches: 4. Germline CDR1 and CDR2: LNHDA and SQIVND (reference sequence). This CDR3 contains 16 residues. The CDR3 bases are TGTGCCAGTAGTATAGAGGCGGGAGTCCGCACAGATACGCAGTATTTT. It yields the protein CASSIEAGVRTDTQYF.

This clone was seen a handful of times. This chain links TRBV7-9 with TRBJ1-6; D is uncertain. Germline CDR1 and CDR2: SEHNR and FQNEAQ (reference sequence). V was shortened by 2 bases and J by 0 bases, with 8 bases between the two germline ends. The CDR3 totals 16 residues. The CDR3, as DNA: TGTGCCAGCAGCTTACGCGGGAGCTCCTATAATTCACCCCTCCACTTT. It is translated as CASSLRGSSYNSPLHF.

The chain joins TRBV6-5 to TRBJ2-2, with D possibly matching TRBD2 (5 bases). The CDR3 runs 13 residues. The V end lost 1 base, the J end lost 6 bases, and 6 bases lay between the germline ends. Looked up from germline, CDR1 is MNHEY and CDR2 is SVGAGI. CDR3 DNA: TGTGCCAGCAGTTACTTCGGGGCCGGGGAGCTGTTTTTT. The encoded protein is CASSYFGAGELFF.

This chain connects TRBV7-9 to TRBJ2-7, with D perhaps TRBD2 (7 bases). Germline V gene data show CDR1 as SEHNR and CDR2 as FQNEAQ (reference sequence). The length of the CDR3 is 16 residues. Between the trimmed V and J ends, which lost 4 bases and 3 bases, there was a span of 19 bases. The CDR3 reads CASSSPGGREFYEQYF. CDR3 nucleotide sequence: TGTGCCAGCAGCTCCCCGGGGGGCAGGGAATTCTACGAGCAGTACTTC.

The gene calls are TRBV2 and TRBJ2-7; TRBD2 agrees at 16 bases. Germline V CDR1 and CDR2: SNHLY, FYNNEI. The V segment lost 8 bases and the J segment 4 bases; nucleotides outside the gene matches: 8. The CDR3 totals 16 residues. CDR3 DNA: TGTGCCAGCTACCCGGGACTAGCGGGGGGGCGGTACGAGCAGTACTTC. This gives the protein CASYPGLAGGRYEQYF.

The genes are TRBV19 and TRBJ1-1, with TRBD1 matching over 7 bases. The CDR3 spans 14 residues. V was pared by 3 bases and J by 8 bases, with 9 bases of the junction left unmatched. Germline assignment: CDR1 LNHDA and CDR2 SQIVND (reference sequence). This CDR3 is CASSIQGGLDEAFF. The CDR3 coding sequence is TGTGCCAGTAGTATTCAGGGGGGACTCGACGAAGCTTTCTTT.

CDR3 in amino acids: CAISETDFYEQYF. CDR3 bases: TGTGCCATCAGTGAGACAGATTTCTACGAGCAGTACTTC. The chain combines TRBV10-3 with TRBJ2-7; D unclear. The ends were cut back, 2 bases at V and 3 bases at J, with 8 bases in the middle. Germline assignment: CDR1 ENHRY and CDR2 SYGVKD. The CDR3 extends over 13 amino acids.

This sequence joins TRBV11-2 and TRBJ2-1; the D is unclear. Per the germline V gene, CDR1 is SGHAT and CDR2 is FQNNGV. CDR3 length equals 11 residues. V lost 5 bases, J lost 7 bases, and 6 bases lay in between. Here the CDR3 DNA reads TGTGCCAGCAGCCCCCTAAATGAGCAGTTCTTC. Residues: CASSPLNEQFF.

V usage is TRBV6-1 and J usage is TRBJ2-1, with 8 bases that match TRBD2. CDR1 is MNHNS and CDR2 is SASEGT in the germline V gene. This CDR3 has 16 residues. J lost 7 bases, V lost 0 bases, and 8 bases had no gene match. CDR3 coding DNA: TGTGCCAGCAGTGAAGCGTATTCGTTAGCGGGGAATGAGCAGTTCTTC. Protein: CASSEAYSLAGNEQFF.

This clone was seen once. This sequence joins TRBV10-3 and TRBJ1-1; 7 bases fit TRBD1. Trimming removed 0 bases from V and 5 bases from J; junction bases left unmatched: 3. The CDR3 totals 14 residues. The germline V gene has CDR1 ENHRY and CDR2 SYGVKD. The CDR3 bases are TGTGCCATCAGTGAGTCCCAGGGGGTTACTGAAGCTTTCTTT. This codes for CAISESQGVTEAFF.

This clone was detected once. The V and J genes are TRBV6-4 and TRBJ1-1; no definite D call. Trimming removed 3 bases from V and 0 bases from J, with 5 bases in between. Germline lookup yields CDR1 MRHNA and CDR2 SNTAGT. This CDR3 contains 13 residues. The CDR3 DNA is TGTGCCAGCAGTGAAACGGTGAACACTGAAGCTTTCTTT. This encodes CASSETVNTEAFF.

The rearrangement uses TRBV6-5 and TRBJ2-7; 7 bases are shared with TRBD1. Per the germline V gene, CDR1 is MNHEY and CDR2 is SVGAGI. Losses at the gene ends were 6 bases for V and 4 bases for J; bases not matched to a gene: 9. The CDR3 has 14 residues. The chain's CDR3 is CASRRLGTVYEQYF. The CDR3 DNA reads as TGTGCCAGCAGGCGGCTCGGGACAGTTTACGAGCAGTACTTC.

The chain employs TRBV11-2 and TRBJ2-3, with a possible D match to TRBD2 (6 bases). Germline V gene lookup returns CDR1 SGHAT and CDR2 FQNNGV. The V end lost 1 base, the J end lost 6 bases, and 14 bases lay between the germline ends. CDR3 length: 15 amino acids. This CDR3 is CASSLGRREMDTQYF. The DNA of the CDR3 is TGTGCCAGCAGCTTAGGACGGAGGGAAATGGATACGCAGTATTTT.

This chain links TRBV19 with TRBJ2-5, with 9 positions matching TRBD1. The CDR3 sequence is 16 residues long. CDR1 is LNHDA and CDR2 is SQIVND in the germline V gene (reference sequence). V was pared by 3 bases and J by 4 bases, with 9 bases of the junction left unmatched. CDR3 residues: CASSITGTGRPETQYF. The CDR3 DNA reads TGTGCCAGTAGTATCACCGGGACAGGGCGGCCAGAGACCCAGTACTTC.

This rearrangement joins TRBV7-2 to TRBJ2-7, with TRBD2 matching 7 bases. CDR1 is SGHTA and CDR2 is FQGNSA in the germline V gene. The CDR3 length is 20 residues. After removal of 0 bases from V and 0 bases from J, the junction contained 17 bases not matched to a gene. The DNA for the CDR3 is TGTGCCAGCAGCTTAGCTACGGTCCTTGCGGGAGATCTCGGCTCCTACGAGCAGTACTTC. Protein sequence: CASSLATVLAGDLGSYEQYF.

The chain employs TRBV18 and TRBJ2-1; 11 nucleotides align to TRBD2. The length of the CDR3 is 19 residues. V gave up 4 bases and J gave up 4 bases; unmatched junction bases: 15. Germline V lookup: CDR1 KGHSH, CDR2 LQKENI. The CDR3 nucleotides read TGTGCCAGCTCACGACGGACTAGCGGGTCTAGAGGGAAATACAATGAGCAGTTCTTC. Its translation: CASSRRTSGSRGKYNEQFF.

The rearrangement links TRBV7-8 to TRBJ1-2; weak D call: TRBD1 (6 bases). This CDR3 has 16 amino acids. Germline-derived CDR1 and CDR2 are SGHVS and FQNEAQ. The V gene lost 5 bases and the J gene lost 4 bases, with 20 bases spanning the gap. The CDR3 DNA follows: TGTGCCAGCAGCACCGACCCGGGGGGGCCGGTCTATGGCTACACCTTC. Protein product: CASSTDPGGPVYGYTF.

The chain combines TRBV7-8 with TRBJ1-1; D gene ambiguous. Deletions cut 0 bases from V and 1 base from J, with 6 bases between. This CDR3 region has 14 residues. Germline assignment: CDR1 SGHVS and CDR2 FQNEAQ. The CDR3 loop is CASSLAGGNTEAFF. CDR3 DNA sequence: TGTGCCAGCAGCTTAGCAGGAGGGAACACTGAAGCTTTCTTT.

The rearrangement links TRBV12-3 or TRBV12-4 to TRBJ2-5; D might be TRBD1 (6 bases). This CDR3 comprises 13 residues. V gave up 5 bases and J gave up 6 bases, with 13 bases separating them. The CDR3 reads CASSTAQGQTQYF. The CDR3 nucleotides read TGTGCCAGCAGTACCGCACAGGGACAGACCCAGTACTTC.

The chain couples TRBV6-5 to TRBJ1-1; D not certain. There are 11 residues in the CDR3. From germline, CDR1 is MNHEY and CDR2 SVGAGI. V was shortened by 10 bases and J by 1 base, with 7 bases between the two germline ends. The CDR3 bases are TGTGCCATCATCAGGAACACTGAAGCTTTCTTT. Translating gives CAIIRNTEAFF.

The chain recombines TRBV27 with TRBJ2-7; no firm D call. V dropped 4 bases and J dropped 0 bases, with 4 bases sitting between them. This CDR3 is 12 amino acids long. Germline values: CDR1 MNHEY, CDR2 SMNVEV (reference sequence). The CDR3 region is CASSSSSYEQYF. The CDR3 DNA is TGTGCCAGCAGTTCGAGCTCCTACGAGCAGTACTTC.

The chain uses TRBV7-2 and TRBJ2-7; a possible D gene is TRBD1 (6 bases). Trimming took off 2 bases at V and 4 bases at J, with 15 bases between the two ends. This CDR3 has 15 amino acids. Germline V gene lookup returns CDR1 SGHTA and CDR2 FQGNSA. The CDR3 DNA sequence: TGTGCCAGCAGCTTATCGCAGGGGACCACTTACGAGCAGTACTTC. As protein: CASSLSQGTTYEQYF.

This chain uses TRBV19 with TRBJ1-5; tentative D call: TRBD1 (6 bases). This CDR3 is built from 15 residues. Germline loops: CDR1 LNHDA, CDR2 SQIVND (reference sequence). V was clipped by 3 bases and J by 2 bases, with 11 bases between them. CDR3 in amino acids: CASSIPRQGNQPQHF. DNA for the CDR3: TGTGCCAGTAGTATCCCCCGACAGGGCAATCAGCCCCAGCATTTT.

This rearrangement joins TRBV27 to TRBJ1-4, with a weak D call TRBD1 (5 bases). This CDR3 is 14 amino acids long. V lost 8 bases and J 8 bases, leaving 18 bases between the germline ends. Germline V lookup: CDR1 MNHEY, CDR2 SMNVEV (reference sequence). The CDR3, as DNA: TGTGCCAGCCAGGGAGGGGCCCATGGGGAAAAACTGTTTTTT. This codes for CASQGGAHGEKLFF.

The chain carries TRBV2 and TRBJ1-1; no reliable D call. This CDR3 has 12 residues. The V gene lost 8 bases and the J gene lost 2 bases, with 9 bases spanning the gap. CDR1 SNHLY and CDR2 FYNNEI come from the germline V gene. In DNA, the CDR3 is TGTGCCAGCGAGAGGGATAACACTGAAGCTTTCTTT. Its translation is CASERDNTEAFF.

This rearrangement joins TRBV28 to TRBJ2-7; 7 positions agree with TRBD2. Unmatched junction bases numbered 11, after V lost 3 bases and J lost 3 bases. Germline V CDR1 and CDR2: MDHEN, SYDVKM. The CDR3 loop spans 16 amino acids. The CDR3, as DNA: TGTGCCAGCAGTTTGGAAAGGTCTAGCGGAATCTACGAGCAGTACTTC. Its protein is CASSLERSSGIYEQYF.

The genes are TRBV9 and TRBJ2-5; perhaps TRBD2 as D (7 bases). The CDR3 extends over 13 amino acids. Trimming took 7 bases from V and 5 from J, leaving 15 bases between them. Germline V CDR1 and CDR2: SGDLS, YYNGEE. The CDR3 loop is CASSRGGAETQYF. CDR3 sequence (DNA): TGTGCCAGCTCGCGTGGGGGGGCGGAGACCCAGTACTTC.

J is TRBJ2-7 and V is TRBV15; possible D gene TRBD1, 6 bases. This CDR3 comprises 15 residues. Germline V CDR1 and CDR2: LNHNV, YYDKDF (reference sequence). V was trimmed by 0 bases and J by 1 base, leaving 10 bases between them. Here the CDR3 DNA reads TGTGCCACCAGCAGAGAAGGTACAGGGTCCTACGAGCAGTACTTC. It specifies CATSREGTGSYEQYF.